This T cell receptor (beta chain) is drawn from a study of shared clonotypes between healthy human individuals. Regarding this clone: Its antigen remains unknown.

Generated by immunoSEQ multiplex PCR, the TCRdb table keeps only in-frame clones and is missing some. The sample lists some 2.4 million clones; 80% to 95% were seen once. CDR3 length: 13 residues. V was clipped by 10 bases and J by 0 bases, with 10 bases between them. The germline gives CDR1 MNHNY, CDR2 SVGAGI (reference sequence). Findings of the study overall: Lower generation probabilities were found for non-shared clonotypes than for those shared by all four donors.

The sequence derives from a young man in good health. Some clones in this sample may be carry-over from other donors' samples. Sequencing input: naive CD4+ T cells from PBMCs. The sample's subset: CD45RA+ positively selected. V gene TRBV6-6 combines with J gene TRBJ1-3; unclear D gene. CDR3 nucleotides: TGTGCCACCCGAACAATCTCTGGAAACACCATATATTTT. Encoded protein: CATRTISGNTIYF.